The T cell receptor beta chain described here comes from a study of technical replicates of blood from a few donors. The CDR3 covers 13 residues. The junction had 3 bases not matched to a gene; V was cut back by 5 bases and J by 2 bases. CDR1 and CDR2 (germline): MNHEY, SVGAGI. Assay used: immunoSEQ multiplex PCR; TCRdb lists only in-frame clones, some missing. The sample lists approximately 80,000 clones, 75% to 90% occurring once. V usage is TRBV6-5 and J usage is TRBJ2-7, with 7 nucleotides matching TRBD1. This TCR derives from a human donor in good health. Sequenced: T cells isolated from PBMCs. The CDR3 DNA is TGTGCCAGCAGTCCCGGGACAGCCTACGAGCAGTACTTC. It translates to CASSPGTAYEQYF.